This T cell receptor (beta chain) was obtained from a study of control samples from healthy donors and cancer patients (dated by TCRdb to 2020 to 2021). Receptor amplification or capture employed the immunoSEQ multiplex PCR assay. What TCRdb holds here is the immuneACCESS table cut down to in-frame rearrangements. Part of the clones is not present; checked against another copy, under half of the missing clones reflect an unresolved V gene, and the others are unexplained. The table for this sample lists 100,000 to 150,000 clones; 92% of them were counted only once. Of the sample, 2% to 2.5% falls within the top ten clones. In the case of this clone: Its antigen specificity is not known. No much larger clonotype is one base removed from it; base qualities were not supplied.

The source of this sequence is a woman aged 45-65 years in good health. Sequencing input: blood.

The nucleotide sequence is given as TGCAGTGTTACCCCGTTAGGTGAGCAGTTCTTC. The translation is CSVTPLGEQFF. The chain joins TRBV20-1 to TRBJ2-1; the D gene assignment is ambiguous. There are 11 amino acids in the CDR3, from cysteine to phenylalanine inclusive. The DNA shown is the 33-base CDR3, in frame from base 1. Trimming at the junction amounts to 7 bases on V and 9 bases on J, and the germline ends lie 13 bases apart. Based on the germline V gene (reference sequence), the CDR1 and CDR2 sequences are DFQATT and SNEGSKA.